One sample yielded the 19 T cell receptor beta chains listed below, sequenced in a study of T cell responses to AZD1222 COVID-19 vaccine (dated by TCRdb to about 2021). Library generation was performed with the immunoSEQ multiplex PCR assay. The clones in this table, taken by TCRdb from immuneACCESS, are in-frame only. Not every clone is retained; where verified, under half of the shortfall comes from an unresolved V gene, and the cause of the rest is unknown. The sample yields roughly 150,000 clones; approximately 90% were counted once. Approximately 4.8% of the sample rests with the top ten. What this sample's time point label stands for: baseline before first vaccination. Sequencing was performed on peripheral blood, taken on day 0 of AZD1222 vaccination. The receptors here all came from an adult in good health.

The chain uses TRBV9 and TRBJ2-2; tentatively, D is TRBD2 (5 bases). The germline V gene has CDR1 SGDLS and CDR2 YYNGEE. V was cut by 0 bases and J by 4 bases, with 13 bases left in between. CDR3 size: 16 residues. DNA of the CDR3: TGTGCCAGCAGCGTAGATATGGGAGCCCCCACCGGGGAGCTGTTTTTT. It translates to CASSVDMGAPTGELFF. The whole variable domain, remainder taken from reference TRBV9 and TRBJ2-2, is DSGVTQTPKHLITATGQRVTLRCSPRSGDLSVYWYQQSLDQGLQFLIQYYNGEERAKGNILERFSAQQFPDLHSELNLSSLELGDSALYFCASSVDMGAPTGELFFGEGSRLTVL.

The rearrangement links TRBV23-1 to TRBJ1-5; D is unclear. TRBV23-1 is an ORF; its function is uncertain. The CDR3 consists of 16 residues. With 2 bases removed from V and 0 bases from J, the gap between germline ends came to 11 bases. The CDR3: CASSQAATFSNQPQHF. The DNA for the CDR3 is TGCGCCAGCAGTCAAGCAGCCACGTTTAGCAATCAGCCCCAGCATTTT.

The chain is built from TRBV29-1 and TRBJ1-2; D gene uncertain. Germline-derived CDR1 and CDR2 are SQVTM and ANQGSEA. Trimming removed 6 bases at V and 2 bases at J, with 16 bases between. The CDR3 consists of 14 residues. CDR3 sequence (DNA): TGCAGCGTGCAATTTCGAGACGGAAACTATGGCTACACCTTC. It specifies CSVQFRDGNYGYTF.

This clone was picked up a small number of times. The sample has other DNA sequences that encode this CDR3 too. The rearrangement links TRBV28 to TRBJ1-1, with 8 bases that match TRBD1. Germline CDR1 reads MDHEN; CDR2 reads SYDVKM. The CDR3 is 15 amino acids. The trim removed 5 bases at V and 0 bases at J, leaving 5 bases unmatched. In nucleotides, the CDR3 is TGTGCCAGCAGTCTGGACAGGGCCATGAACACTGAAGCTTTCTTT. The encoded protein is CASSLDRAMNTEAFF.

The CDR3 loop is CAWRVHWNEKLFF. The CDR3 coding sequence is TGTGCCTGGAGAGTACATTGGAATGAAAAACTGTTTTTT. The V and J genes are TRBV30 and TRBJ1-4; D not certain. V dropped 3 bases and J dropped 5 bases, with 10 bases sitting between them. The V gene's germline CDR1 is GTSNPN and CDR2 SVGIG (reference sequence). The CDR3 loop spans 13 amino acids.

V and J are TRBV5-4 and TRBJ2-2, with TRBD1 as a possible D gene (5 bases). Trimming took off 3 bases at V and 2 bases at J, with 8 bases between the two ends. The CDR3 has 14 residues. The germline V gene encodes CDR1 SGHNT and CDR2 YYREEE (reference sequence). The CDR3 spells CASSWGRNTGELFF. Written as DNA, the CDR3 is TGTGCCAGCAGCTGGGGCAGAAACACCGGGGAGCTGTTTTTT.

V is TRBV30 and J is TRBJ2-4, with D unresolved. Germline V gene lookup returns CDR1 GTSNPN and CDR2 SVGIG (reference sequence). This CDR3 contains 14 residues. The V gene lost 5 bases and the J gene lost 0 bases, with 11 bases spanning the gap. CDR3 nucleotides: TGTGCCTGGGTCTCCCGGCTAGCCAAAAACATTCAGTACTTC. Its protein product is CAWVSRLAKNIQYF.

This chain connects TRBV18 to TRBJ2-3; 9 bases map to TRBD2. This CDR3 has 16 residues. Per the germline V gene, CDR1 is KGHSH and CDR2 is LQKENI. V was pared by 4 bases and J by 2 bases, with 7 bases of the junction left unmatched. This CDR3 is CASSQLAGSSTDTQYF. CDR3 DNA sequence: TGTGCCAGCTCACAACTAGCGGGCTCTTCCACAGATACGCAGTATTTT. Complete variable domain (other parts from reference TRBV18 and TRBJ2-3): NAGVMQNPRHLVRRRGQEARLRCSPMKGHSHVYWYRQLPEEGLKFMVYLQKENIIDESGMPKERFSAEFPKEGPSILRIQQVVRGDSAAYFCASSQLAGSSTDTQYFGPGTRLTVL.

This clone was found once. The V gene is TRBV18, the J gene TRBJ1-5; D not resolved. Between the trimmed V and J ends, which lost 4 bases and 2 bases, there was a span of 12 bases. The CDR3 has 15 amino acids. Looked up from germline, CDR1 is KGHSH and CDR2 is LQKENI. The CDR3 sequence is CASSLTGGGNQPQHF. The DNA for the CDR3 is TGTGCCAGCTCACTTACGGGCGGCGGCAATCAGCCCCAGCATTTT. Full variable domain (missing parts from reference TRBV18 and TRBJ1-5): NAGVMQNPRHLVRRRGQEARLRCSPMKGHSHVYWYRQLPEEGLKFMVYLQKENIIDESGMPKERFSAEFPKEGPSILRIQQVVRGDSAAYFCASSLTGGGNQPQHFGDGTRLSIL.

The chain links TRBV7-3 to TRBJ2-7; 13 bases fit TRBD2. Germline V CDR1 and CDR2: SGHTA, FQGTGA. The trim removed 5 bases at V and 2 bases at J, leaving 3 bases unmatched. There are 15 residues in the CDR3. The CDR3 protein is CASSATSGRAYEQYF. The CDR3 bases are TGTGCCAGCAGCGCAACTAGCGGGAGGGCCTACGAGCAGTACTTC.

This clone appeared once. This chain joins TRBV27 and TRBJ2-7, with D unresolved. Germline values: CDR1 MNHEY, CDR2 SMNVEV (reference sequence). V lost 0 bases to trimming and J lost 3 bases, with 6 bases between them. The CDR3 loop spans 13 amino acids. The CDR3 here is CASSLSRHYEQYF. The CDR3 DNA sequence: TGTGCCAGCAGTTTATCACGACACTACGAGCAGTACTTC.

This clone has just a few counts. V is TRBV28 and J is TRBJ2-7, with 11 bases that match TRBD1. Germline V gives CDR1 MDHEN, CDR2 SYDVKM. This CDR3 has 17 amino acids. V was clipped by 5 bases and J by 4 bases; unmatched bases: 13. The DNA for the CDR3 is TGTGCCAGCAGTCCGGCCGGACAGGGGGCTGGCTCGTACGAGCAGTACTTC. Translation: CASSPAGQGAGSYEQYF.

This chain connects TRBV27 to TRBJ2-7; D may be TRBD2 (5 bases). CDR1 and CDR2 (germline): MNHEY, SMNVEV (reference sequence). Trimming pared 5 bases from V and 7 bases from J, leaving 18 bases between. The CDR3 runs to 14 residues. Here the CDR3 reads CASSPTRVPSEQYF. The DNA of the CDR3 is TGTGCCAGCAGTCCCACTAGGGTCCCCTCTGAGCAGTACTTC.

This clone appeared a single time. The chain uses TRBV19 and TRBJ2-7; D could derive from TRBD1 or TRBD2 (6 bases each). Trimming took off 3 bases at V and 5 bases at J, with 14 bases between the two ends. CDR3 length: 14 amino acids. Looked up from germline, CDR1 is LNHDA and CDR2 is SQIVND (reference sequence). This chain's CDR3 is CASSITGASNEQYF. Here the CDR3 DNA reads TGTGCCAGTAGTATTACGGGGGCCTCTAACGAGCAGTACTTC.

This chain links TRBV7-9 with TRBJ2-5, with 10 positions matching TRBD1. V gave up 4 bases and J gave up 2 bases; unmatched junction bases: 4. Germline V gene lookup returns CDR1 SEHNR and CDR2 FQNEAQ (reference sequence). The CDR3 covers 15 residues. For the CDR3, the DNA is TGTGCCAGCAGCTCGAGGACAGGGGGACAAGAGACCCAGTACTTC. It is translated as CASSSRTGGQETQYF.

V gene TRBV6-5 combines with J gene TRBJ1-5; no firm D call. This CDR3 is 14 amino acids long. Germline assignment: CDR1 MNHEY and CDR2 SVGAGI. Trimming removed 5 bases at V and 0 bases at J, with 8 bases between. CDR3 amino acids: CASSRHASNQPQHF. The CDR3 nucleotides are TGTGCCAGCAGTCGTCACGCTAGCAATCAGCCCCAGCATTTT.

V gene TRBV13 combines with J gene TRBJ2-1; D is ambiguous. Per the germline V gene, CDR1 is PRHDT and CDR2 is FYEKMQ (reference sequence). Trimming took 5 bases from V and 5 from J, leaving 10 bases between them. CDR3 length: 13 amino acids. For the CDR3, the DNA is TGTGCCAGCAGCCACCGGGTTGACAATGAGCAGTTCTTC. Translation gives CASSHRVDNEQFF.

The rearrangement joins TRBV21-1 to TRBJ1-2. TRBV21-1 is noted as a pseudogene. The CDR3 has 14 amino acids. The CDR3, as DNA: TGTGCCAGCAACTCAGGGAGGGGGAACTATGGCTACACCTTC. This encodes CASNSGRGNYGYTF.

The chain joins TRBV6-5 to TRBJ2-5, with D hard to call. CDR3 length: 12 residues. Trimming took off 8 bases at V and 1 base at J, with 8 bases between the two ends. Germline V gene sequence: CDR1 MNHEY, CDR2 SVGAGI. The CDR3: CASGFGQETQYF. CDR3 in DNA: TGTGCCAGCGGGTTCGGCCAAGAGACCCAGTACTTC.